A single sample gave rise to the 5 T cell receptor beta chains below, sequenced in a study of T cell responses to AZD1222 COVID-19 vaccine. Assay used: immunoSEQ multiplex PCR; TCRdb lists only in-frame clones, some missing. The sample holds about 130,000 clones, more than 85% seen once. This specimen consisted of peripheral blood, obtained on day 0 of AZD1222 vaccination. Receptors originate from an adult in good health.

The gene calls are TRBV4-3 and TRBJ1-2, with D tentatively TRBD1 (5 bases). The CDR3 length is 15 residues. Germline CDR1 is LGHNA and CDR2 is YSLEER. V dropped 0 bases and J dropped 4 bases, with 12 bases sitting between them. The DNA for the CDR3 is TGCGCCAGCAGCCAAGATCCCCGGGGCGTCTATGGCTACACCTTC. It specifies CASSQDPRGVYGYTF.

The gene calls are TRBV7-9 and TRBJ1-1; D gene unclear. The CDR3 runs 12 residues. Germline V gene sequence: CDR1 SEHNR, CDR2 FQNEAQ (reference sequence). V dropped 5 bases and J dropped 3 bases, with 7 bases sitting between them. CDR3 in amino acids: CASSPRDTEAFF. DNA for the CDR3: TGTGCCAGCAGCCCGCGGGACACTGAAGCTTTCTTT.

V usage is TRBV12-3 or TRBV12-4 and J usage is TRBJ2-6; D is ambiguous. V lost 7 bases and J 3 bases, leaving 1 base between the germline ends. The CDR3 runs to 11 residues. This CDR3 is CASIGANVLTF. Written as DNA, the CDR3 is TGTGCCAGCATTGGGGCCAACGTCCTGACTTTC.

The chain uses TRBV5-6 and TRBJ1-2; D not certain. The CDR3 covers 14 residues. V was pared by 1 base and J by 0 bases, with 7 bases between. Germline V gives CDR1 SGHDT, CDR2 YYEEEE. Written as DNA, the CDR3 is TGTGCCAGCAGCTTGTGGCAGGCTAACTATGGCTACACCTTC. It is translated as CASSLWQANYGYTF.

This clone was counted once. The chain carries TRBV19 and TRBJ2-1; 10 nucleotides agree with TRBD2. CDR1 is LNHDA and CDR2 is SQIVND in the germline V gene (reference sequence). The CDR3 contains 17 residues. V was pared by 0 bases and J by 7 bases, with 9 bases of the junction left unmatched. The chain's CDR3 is CASSIEGTSGIRNEQFF. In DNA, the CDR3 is TGTGCCAGTAGTATAGAAGGAACTAGCGGGATCCGGAATGAGCAGTTCTTC.